A selection of T cell receptor beta chains follows, all from one sample in a study of T cells in Graves' hyperthyroidism and ophthalmopathy. Using its own MiXCR run on the multiplex PCR reads, TCRdb lists one record per CDR3 protein. The sample records some 500,000 distinct CDR3 sequences, 16% being singletons. The sequenced sample was blood. The receptors originated from a woman in her 30s with Graves' ophthalmopathy. Both conserved end residues are part of each CDR3. The order of the fields is CDR3 DNA, CDR3 protein, J gene, clone size, V gene, D gene. A D gene is named only where the DNA matches it firmly. Clone size is given for some rows only: seen once, a few or many times, or a class if the clone is expanded.

CDR3 DNA: TGTGCCAGCACCCAGGATTCTTCCTACAATGAGCAGTTCTTC
CDR3 protein: CASTQDSSYNEQFF
J gene: TRBJ2-1
clone size: many
V gene: TRBV6-1
D gene: NA

CDR3 DNA: TGTGCCAGCAAGCCGACAGGGGGCTTGAGCTACACCTTC
CDR3 protein: CASKPTGGLSYTF
J gene: TRBJ1-2
clone size: many
V gene: TRBV27
D gene: TRBD1

CDR3 DNA: TGTGCCATCGGGGGACAGGGGGCTTACGAGCAGTACTTC
CDR3 protein: CAIGGQGAYEQYF
J gene: TRBJ2-7
clone size: many
V gene: TRBV10-3
D gene: TRBD1

CDR3 DNA: TGTGCCACCAGAGCCTATTTGGGGACTGAAGCTTTCTTT
CDR3 protein: CATRAYLGTEAFF
J gene: TRBJ1-1
clone size: many
V gene: TRBV24-1
D gene: NA

CDR3 DNA: TGTGCCTGGAGTGTACAAGGGGGGCGTTTCAATGAGCAGTTCTTC
CDR3 protein: CAWSVQGGRFNEQFF
J gene: TRBJ2-1
clone size: NA
V gene: TRBV30
D gene: NA

CDR3 DNA: TGTGCCAGCAGCAGGGAGGGAGCGGGAGCTCTCACAGATACGCAGTATTTT
CDR3 protein: CASSREGAGALTDTQYF
J gene: TRBJ2-3
clone size: few
V gene: TRBV5-4
D gene: TRBD2

CDR3 DNA: TGTGCCAGCATCCCGCGCGACAGCTACGAGCAGTACTTC
CDR3 protein: CASIPRDSYEQYF
J gene: TRBJ2-7
clone size: many
V gene: TRBV6-1
D gene: NA

CDR3 DNA: TGTGCCACCAGGGAAGGACAGGGGAGAACTGAAGCTTTCTTT
CDR3 protein: CATREGQGRTEAFF
J gene: TRBJ1-1
clone size: NA
V gene: TRBV24-1
D gene: TRBD1

CDR3 DNA: TGTGCCAGCAGTTTTGAGAGCGCTAGCGGGAGGTACAATGAGCAGTTCTTC
CDR3 protein: CASSFESASGRYNEQFF
J gene: TRBJ2-1
clone size: many
V gene: TRBV28
D gene: TRBD2

CDR3 DNA: TGTGCCACCTCGGGACAACTTAAAGAGACCCAGTACTTC
CDR3 protein: CATSGQLKETQYF
J gene: TRBJ2-5
clone size: NA
V gene: TRBV15
D gene: NA